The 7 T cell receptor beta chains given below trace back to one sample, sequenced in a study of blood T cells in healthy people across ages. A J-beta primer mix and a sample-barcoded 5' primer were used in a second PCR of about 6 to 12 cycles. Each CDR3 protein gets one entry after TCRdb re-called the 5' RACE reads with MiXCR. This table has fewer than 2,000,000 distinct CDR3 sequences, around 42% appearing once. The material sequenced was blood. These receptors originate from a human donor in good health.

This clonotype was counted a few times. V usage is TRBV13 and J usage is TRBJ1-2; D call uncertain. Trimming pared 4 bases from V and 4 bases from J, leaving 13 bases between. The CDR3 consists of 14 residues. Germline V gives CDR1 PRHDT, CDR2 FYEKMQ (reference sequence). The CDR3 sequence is CASSYGIGVYGYTF. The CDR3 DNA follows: TGTGCCAGCAGCTATGGGATTGGGGTCTATGGCTACACCTTC.

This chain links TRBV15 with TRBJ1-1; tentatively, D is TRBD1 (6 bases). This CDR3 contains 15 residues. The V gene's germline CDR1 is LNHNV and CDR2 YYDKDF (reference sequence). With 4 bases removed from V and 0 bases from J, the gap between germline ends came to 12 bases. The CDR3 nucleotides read TGTGCCACCAGCACCAGGGGAAGGTTGAACACTGAAGCTTTCTTT. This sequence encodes CATSTRGRLNTEAFF.

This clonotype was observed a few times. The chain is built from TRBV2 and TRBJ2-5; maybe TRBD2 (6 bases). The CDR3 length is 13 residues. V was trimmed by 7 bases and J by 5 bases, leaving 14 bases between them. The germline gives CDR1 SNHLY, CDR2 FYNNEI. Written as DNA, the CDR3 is TGTGCCAGCAAGAAACTAGCAAAGGAGACCCAGTACTTC. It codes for CASKKLAKETQYF.

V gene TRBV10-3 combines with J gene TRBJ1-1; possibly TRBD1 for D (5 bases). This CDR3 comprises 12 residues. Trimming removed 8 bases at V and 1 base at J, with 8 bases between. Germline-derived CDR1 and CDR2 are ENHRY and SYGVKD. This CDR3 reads CAIWGENTEAFF. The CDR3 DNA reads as TGTGCCATCTGGGGGGAGAACACTGAAGCTTTCTTT.

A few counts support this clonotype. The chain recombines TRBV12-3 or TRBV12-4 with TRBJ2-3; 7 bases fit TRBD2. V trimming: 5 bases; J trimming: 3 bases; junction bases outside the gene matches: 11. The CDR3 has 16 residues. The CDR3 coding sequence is TGTGCCAGCAGTCCCAGCGGGACTACATTAACAGATACGCAGTATTTT. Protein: CASSPSGTTLTDTQYF.

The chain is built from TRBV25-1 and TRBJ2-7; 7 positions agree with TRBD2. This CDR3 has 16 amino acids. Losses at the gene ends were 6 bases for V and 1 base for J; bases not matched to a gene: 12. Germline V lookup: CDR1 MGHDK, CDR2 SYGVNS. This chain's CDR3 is CASSHPRLAVSYEQYF. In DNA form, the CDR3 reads TGTGCCAGCAGCCACCCAAGGCTAGCGGTATCCTACGAGCAGTACTTC.

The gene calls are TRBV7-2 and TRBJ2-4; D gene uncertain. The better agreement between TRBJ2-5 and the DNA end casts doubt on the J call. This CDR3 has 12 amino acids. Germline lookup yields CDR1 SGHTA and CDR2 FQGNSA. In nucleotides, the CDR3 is TGTGCCAGCACCCGCCCAGGATTGACCCAGTACTTC. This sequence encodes CASTRPGLTQYF.